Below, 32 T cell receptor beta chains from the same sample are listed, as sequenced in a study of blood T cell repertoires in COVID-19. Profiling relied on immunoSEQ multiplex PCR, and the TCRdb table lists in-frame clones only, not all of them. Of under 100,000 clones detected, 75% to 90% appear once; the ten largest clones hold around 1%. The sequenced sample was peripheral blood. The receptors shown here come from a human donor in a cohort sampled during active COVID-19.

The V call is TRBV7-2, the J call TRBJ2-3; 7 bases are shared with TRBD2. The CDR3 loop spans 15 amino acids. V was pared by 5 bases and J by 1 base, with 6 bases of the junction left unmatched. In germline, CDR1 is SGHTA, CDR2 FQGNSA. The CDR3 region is CASSPGTIRTDTQYF. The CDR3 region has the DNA TGTGCCAGCAGCCCCGGGACTATTCGCACAGATACGCAGTATTTT.

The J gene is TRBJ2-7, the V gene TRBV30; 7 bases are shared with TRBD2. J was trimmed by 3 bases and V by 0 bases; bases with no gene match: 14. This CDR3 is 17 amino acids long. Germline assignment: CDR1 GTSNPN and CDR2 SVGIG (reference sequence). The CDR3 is CAWSVRGRRELSYEQYF. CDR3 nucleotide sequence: TGTGCCTGGAGTGTAAGGGGAAGGCGGGAGCTGAGCTACGAGCAGTACTTC.

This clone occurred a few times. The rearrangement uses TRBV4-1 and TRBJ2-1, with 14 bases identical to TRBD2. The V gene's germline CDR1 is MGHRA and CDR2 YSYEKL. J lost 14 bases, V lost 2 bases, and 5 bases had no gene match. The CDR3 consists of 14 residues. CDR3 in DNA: TGCGCCAGCAGCCAATCGCTGGGACTAGCGGGGGAGTTCTTC. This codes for CASSQSLGLAGEFF.

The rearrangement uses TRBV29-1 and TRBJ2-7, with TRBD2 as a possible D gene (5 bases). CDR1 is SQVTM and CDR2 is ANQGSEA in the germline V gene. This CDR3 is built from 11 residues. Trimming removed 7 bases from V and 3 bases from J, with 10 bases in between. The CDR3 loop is CSAFAGYEQYF. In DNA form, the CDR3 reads TGCAGCGCCTTCGCGGGCTACGAGCAGTACTTC.

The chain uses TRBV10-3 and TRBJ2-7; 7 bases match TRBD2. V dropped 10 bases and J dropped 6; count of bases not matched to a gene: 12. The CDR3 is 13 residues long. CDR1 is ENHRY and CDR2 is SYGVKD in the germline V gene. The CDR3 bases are TGTGCCAGCTACGGAGGGAGGGCCGGCGAGCAGTACTTC. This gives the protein CASYGGRAGEQYF.

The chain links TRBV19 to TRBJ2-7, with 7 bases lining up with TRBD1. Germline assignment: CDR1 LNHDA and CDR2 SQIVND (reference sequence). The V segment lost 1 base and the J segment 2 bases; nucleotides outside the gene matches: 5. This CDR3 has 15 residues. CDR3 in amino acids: CASSIATGWTYEQYF. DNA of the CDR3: TGTGCCAGTAGTATAGCGACAGGGTGGACCTACGAGCAGTACTTC.

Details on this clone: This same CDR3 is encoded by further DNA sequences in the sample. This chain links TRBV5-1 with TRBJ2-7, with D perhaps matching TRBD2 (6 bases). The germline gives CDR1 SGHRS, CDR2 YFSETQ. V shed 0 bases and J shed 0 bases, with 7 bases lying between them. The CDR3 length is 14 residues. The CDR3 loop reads CASSLVSGSYEQYF. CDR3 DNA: TGCGCCAGCAGCTTGGTTAGCGGCTCCTACGAGCAGTACTTC.

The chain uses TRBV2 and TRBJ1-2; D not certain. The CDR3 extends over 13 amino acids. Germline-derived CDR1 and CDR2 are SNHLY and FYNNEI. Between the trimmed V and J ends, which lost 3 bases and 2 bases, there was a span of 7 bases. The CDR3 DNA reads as TGTGCCAGCAGTGAGGAGGGAAACTATGGCTACACCTTC. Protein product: CASSEEGNYGYTF.

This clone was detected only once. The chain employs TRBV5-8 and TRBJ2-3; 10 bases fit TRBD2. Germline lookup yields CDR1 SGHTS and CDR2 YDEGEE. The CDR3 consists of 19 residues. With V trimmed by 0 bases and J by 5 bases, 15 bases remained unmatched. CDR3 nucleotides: TGTGCCAGCAGCTTGGGCAGCGGGAGGGGTCCAGAGGCACAAGATACGCAGTATTTT. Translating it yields CASSLGSGRGPEAQDTQYF.

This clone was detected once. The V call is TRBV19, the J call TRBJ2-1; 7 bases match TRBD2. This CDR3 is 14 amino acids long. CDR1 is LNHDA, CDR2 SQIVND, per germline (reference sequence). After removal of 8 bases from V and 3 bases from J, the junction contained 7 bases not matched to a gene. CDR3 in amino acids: CASGGGEGYNEQFF. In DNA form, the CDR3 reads TGTGCCAGTGGGGGGGGAGAAGGCTACAATGAGCAGTTCTTC.

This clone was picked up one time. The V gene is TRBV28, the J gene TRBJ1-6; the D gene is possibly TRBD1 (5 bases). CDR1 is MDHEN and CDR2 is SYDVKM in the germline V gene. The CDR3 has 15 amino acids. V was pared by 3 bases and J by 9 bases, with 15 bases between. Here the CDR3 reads CASSFEGAGGSPLHF. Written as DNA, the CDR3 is TGTGCCAGCAGTTTTGAAGGGGCCGGGGGTTCACCCCTCCACTTT.

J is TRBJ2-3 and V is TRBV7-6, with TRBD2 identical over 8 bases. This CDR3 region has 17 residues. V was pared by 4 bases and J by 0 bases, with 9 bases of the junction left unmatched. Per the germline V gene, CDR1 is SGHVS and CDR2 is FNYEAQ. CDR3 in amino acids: CASSSEQAGVSTDTQYF. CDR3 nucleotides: TGTGCCAGCAGCTCGGAACAAGCGGGAGTTAGCACAGATACGCAGTATTTT.

The CDR3, as DNA: TGTGCCAGCTACGCGAGTACTGAAGCTTTCTTT. This gives the protein CASYASTEAFF. The genes are TRBV18 and TRBJ1-1, with D unclear. CDR1 KGHSH and CDR2 LQKENI come from the germline V gene. Trimming took 7 bases from V and 5 from J, leaving 8 bases between them. The CDR3 sequence is 11 residues long.

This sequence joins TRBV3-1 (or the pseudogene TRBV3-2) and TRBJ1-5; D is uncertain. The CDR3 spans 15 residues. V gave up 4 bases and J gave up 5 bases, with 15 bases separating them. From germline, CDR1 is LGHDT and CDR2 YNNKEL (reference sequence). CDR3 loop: CASSLFMGIDQPQHF. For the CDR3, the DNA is TGTGCCAGCAGCCTATTCATGGGCATAGATCAGCCCCAGCATTTT.

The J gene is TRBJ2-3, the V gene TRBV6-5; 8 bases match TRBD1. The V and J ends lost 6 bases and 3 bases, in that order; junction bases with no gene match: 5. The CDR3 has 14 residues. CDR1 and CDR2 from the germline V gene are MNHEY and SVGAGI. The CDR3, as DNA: TGTGCCAGCAGAGCGGACAGGGTAACAGATACGCAGTATTTT. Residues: CASRADRVTDTQYF.

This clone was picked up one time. Here the CDR3 reads CASSLQGGARGNSPLHF. The CDR3 region has the DNA TGTGCCAGCAGCTTACAGGGCGGTGCACGGGGGAATTCACCCCTCCACTTT. The chain has TRBV7-8 and TRBJ1-6; possible D gene TRBD1, 5 bases. V lost 2 bases to trimming and J lost 7 bases, with 18 bases between them. Per germline, CDR1 SGHVS and CDR2 FQNEAQ. The CDR3 consists of 17 residues.

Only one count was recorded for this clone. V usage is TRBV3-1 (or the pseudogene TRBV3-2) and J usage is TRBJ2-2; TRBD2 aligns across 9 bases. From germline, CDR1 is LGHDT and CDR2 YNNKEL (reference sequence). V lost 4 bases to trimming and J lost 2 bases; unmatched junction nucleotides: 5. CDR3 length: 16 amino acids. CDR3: CASSLGGLANTGELFF. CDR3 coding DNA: TGTGCCAGCAGCCTTGGGGGACTAGCCAACACCGGGGAGCTGTTTTTT.

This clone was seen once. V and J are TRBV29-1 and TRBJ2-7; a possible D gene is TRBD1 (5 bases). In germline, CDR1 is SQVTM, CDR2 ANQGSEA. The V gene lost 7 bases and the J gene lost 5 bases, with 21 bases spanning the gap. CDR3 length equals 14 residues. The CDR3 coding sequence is TGCAGCGCCACCCTTGGGGCTCCTCTCGACGAGCAGTACTTC. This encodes CSATLGAPLDEQYF.

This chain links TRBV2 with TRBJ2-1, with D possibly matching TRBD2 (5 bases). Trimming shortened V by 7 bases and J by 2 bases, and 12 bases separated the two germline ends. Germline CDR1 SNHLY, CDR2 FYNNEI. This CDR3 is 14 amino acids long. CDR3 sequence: CASTGGLTYNEQFF. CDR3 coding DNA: TGTGCCAGCACCGGAGGCCTAACCTACAATGAGCAGTTCTTC. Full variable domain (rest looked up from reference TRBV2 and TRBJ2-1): EPEVTQTPSHQVTQMGQEVILRCVPISNHLYFYWYRQILGQKVEFLVSFYNNEISEKSEIFDDQFSVERPDGSNFTLKIRSTKLEDSAMYFCASTGGLTYNEQFFGPGTRLTVL.

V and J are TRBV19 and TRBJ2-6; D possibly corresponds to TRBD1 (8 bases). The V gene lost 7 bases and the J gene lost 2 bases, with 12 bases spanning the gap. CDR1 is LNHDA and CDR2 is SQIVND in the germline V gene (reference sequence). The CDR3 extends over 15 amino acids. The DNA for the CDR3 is TGTGCCAGTACTACAGGGGGGGCTGGGGCCAACGTCCTGACTTTC. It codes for CASTTGGAGANVLTF.

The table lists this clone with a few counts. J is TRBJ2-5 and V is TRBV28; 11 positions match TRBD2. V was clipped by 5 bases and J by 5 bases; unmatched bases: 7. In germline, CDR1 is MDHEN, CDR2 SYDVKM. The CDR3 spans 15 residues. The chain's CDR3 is CASSPSGRSRETQYF. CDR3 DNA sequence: TGTGCCAGCAGTCCTAGCGGGAGGTCTCGGGAGACCCAGTACTTC. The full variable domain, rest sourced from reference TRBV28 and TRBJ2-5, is DVKVTQSSRYLVKRTGEKVFLECVQDMDHENMFWYRQDPGLGLRLIYFSYDVKMKEKGDIPEGYSVSREKKERFSLILESASTNQTSMYLCASSPSGRSRETQYFGPGTRLLVL.

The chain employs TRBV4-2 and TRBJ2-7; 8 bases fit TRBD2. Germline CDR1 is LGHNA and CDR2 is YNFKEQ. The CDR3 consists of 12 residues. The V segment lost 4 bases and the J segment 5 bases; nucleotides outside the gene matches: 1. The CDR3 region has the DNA TGTGCCAGCAGCCGCGGGGGGAACGAGCAGTACTTC. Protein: CASSRGGNEQYF.

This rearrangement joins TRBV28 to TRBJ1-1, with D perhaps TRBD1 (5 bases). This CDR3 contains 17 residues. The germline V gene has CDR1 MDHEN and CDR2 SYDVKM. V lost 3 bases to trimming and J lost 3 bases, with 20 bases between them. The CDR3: CASSFQGRATGDTEAFF. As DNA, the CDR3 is TGTGCCAGCAGTTTCCAAGGGAGAGCTACGGGGGACACTGAAGCTTTCTTT.

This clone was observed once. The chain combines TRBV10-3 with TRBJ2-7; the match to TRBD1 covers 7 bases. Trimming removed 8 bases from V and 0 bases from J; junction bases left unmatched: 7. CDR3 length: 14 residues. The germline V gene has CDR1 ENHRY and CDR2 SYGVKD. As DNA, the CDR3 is TGTGCCATCCGTGGGGACAGCTACTCCTACGAGCAGTACTTC. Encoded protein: CAIRGDSYSYEQYF.

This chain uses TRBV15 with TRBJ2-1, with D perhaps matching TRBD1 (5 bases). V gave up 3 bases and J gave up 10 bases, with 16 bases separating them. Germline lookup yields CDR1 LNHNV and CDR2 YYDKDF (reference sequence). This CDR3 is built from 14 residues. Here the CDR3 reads CATSRDTAAAEQFF. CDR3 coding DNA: TGTGCCACCAGCAGGGACACCGCGGCAGCCGAGCAGTTCTTC. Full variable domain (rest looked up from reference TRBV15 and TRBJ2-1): DAMVIQNPRYQVTQFGKPVTLSCSQTLNHNVMYWYQQKSSQAPKLLFHYYDKDFNNEADTPDNFQSRRPNTSFCFLDIRSPGLGDTAMYLCATSRDTAAAEQFFGPGTRLTVL.

CDR3 residues: CASSLDAGGLDEQFF. The DNA for the CDR3 is TGTGCCAGCAGCTTAGACGCGGGAGGGCTTGATGAGCAGTTCTTC. This rearrangement joins TRBV11-2 to TRBJ2-1, with 9 bases lining up with TRBD2. Germline V gives CDR1 SGHAT, CDR2 FQNNGV. This CDR3 is built from 15 residues. V shed 0 bases, J shed 8 bases, and the junction held 5 bases outside the gene matches.

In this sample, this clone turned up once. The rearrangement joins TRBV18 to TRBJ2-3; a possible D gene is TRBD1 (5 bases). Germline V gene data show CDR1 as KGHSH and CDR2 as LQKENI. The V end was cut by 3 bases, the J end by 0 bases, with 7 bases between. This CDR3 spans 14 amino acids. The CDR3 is CASSPQGSTDTQYF. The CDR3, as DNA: TGTGCCAGCTCACCGCAGGGCAGCACAGATACGCAGTATTTT.

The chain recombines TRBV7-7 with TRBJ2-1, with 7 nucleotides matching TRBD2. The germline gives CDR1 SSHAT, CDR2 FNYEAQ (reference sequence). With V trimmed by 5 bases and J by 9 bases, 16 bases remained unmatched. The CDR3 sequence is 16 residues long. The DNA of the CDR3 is TGTGCCAGCAGCCTATCGGGCCGCCCTTGGGAGGGTGAGCAGTTCTTC. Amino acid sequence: CASSLSGRPWEGEQFF.

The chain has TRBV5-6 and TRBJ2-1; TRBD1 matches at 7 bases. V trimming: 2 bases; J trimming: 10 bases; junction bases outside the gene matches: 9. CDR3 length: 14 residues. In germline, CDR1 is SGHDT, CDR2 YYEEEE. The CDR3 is CASSLGTVYWEQFF. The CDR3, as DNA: TGTGCCAGCAGCTTAGGGACAGTTTACTGGGAGCAGTTCTTC. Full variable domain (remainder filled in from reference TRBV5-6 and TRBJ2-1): DAGVTQSPTHLIKTRGQQVTLRCSPKSGHDTVSWYQQALGQGPQFIFQYYEEEERQRGNFPDRFSGHQFPNYSSELNVNALLLGDSALYLCASSLGTVYWEQFFGPGTRLTVL.

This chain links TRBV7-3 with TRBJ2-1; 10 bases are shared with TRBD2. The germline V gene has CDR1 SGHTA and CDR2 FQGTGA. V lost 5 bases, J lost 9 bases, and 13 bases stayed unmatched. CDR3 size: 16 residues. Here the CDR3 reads CASSKLGIAGGGEQFF. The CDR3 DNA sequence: TGTGCCAGCAGCAAGCTGGGAATAGCGGGAGGCGGTGAGCAGTTCTTC.

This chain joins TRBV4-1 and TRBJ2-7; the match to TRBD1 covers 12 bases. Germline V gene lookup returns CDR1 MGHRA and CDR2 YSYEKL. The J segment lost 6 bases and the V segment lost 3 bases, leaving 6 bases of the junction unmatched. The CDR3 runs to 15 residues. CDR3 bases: TGCGCCAGCAGCCAGAGGGACAGGGGGCGCGTCGAGCAGTACTTC. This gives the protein CASSQRDRGRVEQYF.

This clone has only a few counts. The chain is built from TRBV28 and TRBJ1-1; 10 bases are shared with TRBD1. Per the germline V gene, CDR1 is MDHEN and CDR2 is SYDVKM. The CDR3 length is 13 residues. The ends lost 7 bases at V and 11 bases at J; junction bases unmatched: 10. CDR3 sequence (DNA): TGTGCCAGCATCCCGGGACAGGGGATGTGGGCTTTCTTT. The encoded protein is CASIPGQGMWAFF.